Each of the 13 T cell receptor beta chains below was sequenced from the same sample in a study of blood T cell repertoires in COVID-19. The repertoire was sequenced with immunoSEQ multiplex PCR; TCRdb's copy has only in-frame clones and lacks some. The sample has under 350,000 clones; 80% to 90% are singletons. Specimen: PBMCs or T cells enriched from blood (not recorded which). The receptors were sampled from a woman in her thirties or forties with acute COVID-19.

The chain is built from TRBV15 and TRBJ1-4, with 10 bases aligning to TRBD1. The trim removed 3 bases at V and 7 bases at J, leaving 5 bases unmatched. The CDR3 extends over 15 amino acids. The germline V gene encodes CDR1 LNHNV and CDR2 YYDKDF (reference sequence). CDR3: CATSRRQGAGEKLFF. The CDR3 nucleotides read TGTGCCACCAGCAGGCGACAGGGGGCGGGTGAAAAACTGTTTTTT.

The chain joins TRBV7-9 to TRBJ1-1, with 10 bases lining up with TRBD1. J was trimmed by 1 base and V by 3 bases; bases with no gene match: 2. The CDR3 has 15 amino acids. Germline V CDR1 and CDR2: SEHNR, FQNEAQ (reference sequence). The DNA of the CDR3 is TGTGCCAGCAGCTTCGGACAGGGGGGGAACACTGAAGCTTTCTTT. As protein: CASSFGQGGNTEAFF.

This chain joins TRBV6-5 and TRBJ2-7; 7 bases line up with TRBD1. J gave up 2 bases and V 5 bases, and 6 bases lay outside the gene matches. This CDR3 is built from 14 residues. Germline V gene lookup returns CDR1 MNHEY and CDR2 SVGAGI. DNA of the CDR3: TGTGCCAGCAGTATACAGGGGAAGGCCTACGAGCAGTACTTC. Translating gives CASSIQGKAYEQYF.

The chain employs TRBV6-5 and TRBJ1-2; maybe TRBD1 (6 bases). Per germline, CDR1 MNHEY and CDR2 SVGAGI. V lost 6 bases, J lost 8 bases, and 19 bases lay in between. CDR3 size: 14 residues. The CDR3 sequence: CASSQRVAGDGYTF. CDR3 bases: TGTGCCAGCAGCCAAAGGGTGGCAGGGGACGGCTACACCTTC.

The chain employs TRBV3-1 (or the pseudogene TRBV3-2) and TRBJ2-3; perhaps TRBD1 as D (5 bases). The V end was cut by 0 bases, the J end by 0 bases, with 10 bases between. The CDR3 has 16 residues. Germline-derived CDR1 and CDR2 are LGHDT and YNNKEL (reference sequence). The DNA of the CDR3 is TGTGCCAGCAGCCAAGATGACAGTCCTAGCACAGATACGCAGTATTTT. Its protein is CASSQDDSPSTDTQYF.

This chain joins TRBV27 and TRBJ2-7; the match to TRBD2 covers 16 bases. Germline V CDR1 and CDR2: MNHEY, SMNVEV (reference sequence). Trimming at V came to 1 base and at J to 3 bases, leaving 3 bases not matched to a gene. CDR3 length equals 17 residues. CDR3 in DNA: TGTGCCAGCAGTTTATATGGGACTAGCGGGAGGGTCTACGAGCAGTACTTC. As protein: CASSLYGTSGRVYEQYF.

This clone came up a few times. CDR3 DNA: TGCGCCAGCAGCTCGACGACAGGGGGTAATCAGCCCCAGCATTTT. It codes for CASSSTTGGNQPQHF. This chain joins TRBV5-1 and TRBJ1-5; TRBD1 matches 9 bases. The CDR3 covers 15 residues. Germline loops: CDR1 SGHRS, CDR2 YFSETQ. J gave up 4 bases and V 3 bases, and 5 bases lay outside the gene matches.

The chain joins TRBV5-6 to TRBJ2-1, with 8 nucleotides matching TRBD1. Trimming at V came to 3 bases and at J to 2 bases, leaving 7 bases not matched to a gene. The germline CDR1 and CDR2 sequences are SGHDT and YYEEEE. The CDR3 is 16 residues long. For the CDR3, the DNA is TGTGCCAGCAGCTCCGACAGGGGAGAAACCTACAATGAGCAGTTCTTC. It translates to CASSSDRGETYNEQFF.

This clone was seen only a few times. The V call is TRBV5-8, the J call TRBJ2-7, with D perhaps matching TRBD2 (5 bases). The germline gives CDR1 SGHTS, CDR2 YDEGEE. Trimming stripped 1 base from V and 0 bases from J, with 5 bases between. The CDR3 spans 13 residues. CDR3 nucleotides: TGTGCCAGCAGCTTGACTAGCTCCTACGAGCAGTACTTC. The encoded protein is CASSLTSSYEQYF. Combining the CDR3 with reference TRBV5-8 and TRBJ2-7 gives the whole variable domain EAGVTQSPTHLIKTRGQQATLRCSPISGHTSVYWYQQALGLGLQFLLWYDEGEERNRGNFPPRFSGRQFPNYSSELNVNALELEDSALYLCASSLTSSYEQYFGPGTRLTVT.

CDR3 nucleotides: TGTGCCAGCAGCTTGGCAAGGGTACGGGGCACTGAAGCTTTCTTT. Protein sequence: CASSLARVRGTEAFF. V is TRBV5-8 and J is TRBJ1-1; D call uncertain. CDR1 is SGHTS and CDR2 is YDEGEE in the germline V gene. Trimming cost V 0 bases and J 4 bases, with 13 bases left between them. This CDR3 spans 15 amino acids. The variable domain in full, completed from reference TRBV5-8 and TRBJ1-1, reads EAGVTQSPTHLIKTRGQQATLRCSPISGHTSVYWYQQALGLGLQFLLWYDEGEERNRGNFPPRFSGRQFPNYSSELNVNALELEDSALYLCASSLARVRGTEAFFGQGTRLTVV.

The chain links TRBV20-1 to TRBJ2-4; weak D call: TRBD2 (6 bases). This CDR3 contains 11 residues. V was clipped by 1 base and J by 8 bases, with 6 bases between them. Germline V gene sequence: CDR1 DFQATT, CDR2 SNEGSKA (reference sequence). CDR3 residues: CSARGGDIQYF. In DNA form, the CDR3 reads TGCAGTGCTAGAGGGGGGGACATTCAGTACTTC.

The V call is TRBV4-3, the J call TRBJ2-7; 10 bases align to TRBD1. The junction had 6 bases not matched to a gene; V was cut back by 1 base and J by 3 bases. The length of the CDR3 is 16 residues. Germline V gene data show CDR1 as LGHNA and CDR2 as YSLEER. The DNA for the CDR3 is TGCGCCAGCAGCCAAGCCTTGGGACAGGGGATCTACGAGCAGTACTTC. Protein product: CASSQALGQGIYEQYF.

The J gene is TRBJ2-7, the V gene TRBV6-5; D not certain. Trimming removed 7 bases from V and 3 bases from J, with 7 bases in between. The V gene's germline CDR1 is MNHEY and CDR2 SVGAGI. This CDR3 has 11 amino acids. CDR3 loop: CASTENYEQYF. The CDR3 region has the DNA TGTGCCAGCACGGAGAACTACGAGCAGTACTTC.